A single sample gave rise to the 13 T cell receptor beta chains below, sequenced in a study of cytomegalovirus exposure and HLA in healthy donors. PCR primers comprised 60 Vbeta and 13 Jbeta primers. Clones were sequenced by immunoSEQ multiplex PCR, and TCRdb holds only the in-frame ones, with some missing. The table includes 100,000 to 150,000 clones, about 81% detected once. The material sequenced was PBMCs. Receptors originate from a young woman in good health and CMV-seronegative.

This sequence joins TRBV7-8 and TRBJ1-5; D not certain. V gave up 7 bases and J gave up 0 bases, with 13 bases separating them. Germline lookup yields CDR1 SGHVS and CDR2 FQNEAQ. The CDR3 is 15 amino acids. This CDR3 is CASNSGDNSNQPQHF. The CDR3 DNA sequence: TGTGCCAGCAACTCAGGCGATAATAGCAATCAGCCCCAGCATTTT.

The chain combines TRBV7-2 with TRBJ1-2; D perhaps matches TRBD1 (6 bases). CDR3 length: 13 residues. The germline CDR1 and CDR2 sequences are SGHTA and FQGNSA. V lost 4 bases and J lost 4, with 10 bases in between. The DNA of the CDR3 is TGTGCCAGCAGCTCGACAGGACTCTATGGCTACACCTTC. It translates to CASSSTGLYGYTF.

This rearrangement joins TRBV4-1 to TRBJ1-4, with unresolved D. Trimming removed 4 bases from V and 4 bases from J, with 7 bases in between. This CDR3 has 13 residues. Germline-derived CDR1 and CDR2 are MGHRA and YSYEKL. CDR3 residues: CASSRLFNEKLFF. The DNA of the CDR3 is TGCGCCAGCAGCCGACTCTTTAATGAAAAACTGTTTTTT.

The rearrangement links TRBV19 to TRBJ1-4, with D tentatively TRBD1 (6 bases). V was pared by 5 bases and J by 8 bases, with 15 bases between. From germline, CDR1 is LNHDA and CDR2 SQIVND (reference sequence). There are 14 residues in the CDR3. The CDR3 DNA is TGTGCCAGTAGTGGGAGACAGGCAGGGGAAAAACTGTTTTTT. Encoded protein: CASSGRQAGEKLFF.

The rearrangement uses TRBV7-9 and TRBJ2-3; 9 nucleotides align to TRBD2. The CDR3 spans 17 residues. Germline V gene data show CDR1 as SEHNR and CDR2 as FQNEAQ (reference sequence). Germline trimming cut 3 bases from V and 0 bases from J; bases unmatched to any gene: 7. This CDR3 is CASSFNHLAGSTDTQYF. In DNA form, the CDR3 reads TGTGCCAGCAGCTTCAACCACCTAGCGGGGAGCACAGATACGCAGTATTTT.

This rearrangement joins TRBV7-2 to TRBJ2-1, with D maybe TRBD1 (6 bases). CDR3 length: 14 residues. Trimming removed 7 bases from V and 4 bases from J, with 14 bases in between. Germline CDR1 and CDR2: SGHTA and FQGNSA. In DNA form, the CDR3 reads TGTGCCAGCAACACCCCGGGACAATACAATGAGCAGTTCTTC. Translation gives CASNTPGQYNEQFF.

This chain links TRBV19 with TRBJ1-2, with TRBD1 identical over 7 bases. Germline-derived CDR1 and CDR2 are LNHDA and SQIVND (reference sequence). CDR3 length: 15 amino acids. V trimming: 2 bases; J trimming: 4 bases; junction bases outside the gene matches: 7. This chain's CDR3 is CASSIKQGSFYGYTF. The CDR3, as DNA: TGTGCCAGTAGTATAAAACAGGGGTCCTTCTATGGCTACACCTTC.

The gene calls are TRBV6-5 and TRBJ1-2, with D possibly TRBD1 on 5 matching bases. V was clipped by 0 bases and J by 8 bases, with 10 bases between them. Germline V gene data show CDR1 as MNHEY and CDR2 as SVGAGI. The CDR3 spans 13 residues. The CDR3 sequence: CASSYSRAYGYTF. Written as DNA, the CDR3 is TGTGCCAGCAGTTACTCCAGGGCCTACGGCTACACCTTC.

The chain joins TRBV28 to TRBJ2-1, with 11 bases matching TRBD2. This CDR3 contains 15 residues. J gave up 8 bases and V 5 bases, and 8 bases lay outside the gene matches. CDR1 MDHEN and CDR2 SYDVKM come from the germline V gene. CDR3 nucleotide sequence: TGTGCCAGCAGTCCCTCACTAGCGGGAGTTTATGAGCAGTTCTTC. Translated, it gives CASSPSLAGVYEQFF.

The V call is TRBV13, the J call TRBJ2-1, with 7 bases lining up with TRBD2. The germline V gene has CDR1 PRHDT and CDR2 FYEKMQ (reference sequence). This CDR3 contains 13 residues. The J segment lost 12 bases and the V segment lost 0 bases, leaving 5 bases of the junction unmatched. The CDR3 DNA follows: TGTGCCAGCAGCTTAGGCCGGCCGGGGGGGCAGTTCTTC. Translated: CASSLGRPGGQFF.

This rearrangement joins TRBV4-1 to TRBJ1-5; possible D gene TRBD1, 5 bases. Trimming took off 4 bases at V and 8 bases at J, with 12 bases between the two ends. CDR3 length: 13 residues. Germline V lookup: CDR1 MGHRA, CDR2 YSYEKL. The CDR3 loop is CASSPTGGKPQHF. CDR3 DNA: TGCGCCAGCAGCCCGACGGGGGGGAAGCCCCAGCATTTT.

The chain joins TRBV18 to TRBJ2-1, with a weak D call TRBD2 (5 bases). Trimming left V 4 bases short and J 0 bases short, with 16 bases between. Germline loops: CDR1 KGHSH, CDR2 LQKENI. The CDR3 spans 17 residues. DNA for the CDR3: TGTGCCAGCTCACTCCCGGGATTCATAGGCTCCTACAATGAGCAGTTCTTC. It yields the protein CASSLPGFIGSYNEQFF.

V is TRBV7-2 and J is TRBJ2-5; 10 nucleotides agree with TRBD2. V shed 1 base, J shed 5 bases, and the junction held 10 bases outside the gene matches. The CDR3 totals 17 residues. From germline, CDR1 is SGHTA and CDR2 FQGNSA. CDR3 region: CASSLDPGLAIKETQYF. CDR3 bases: TGTGCCAGCAGCTTAGATCCGGGACTAGCGATTAAGGAGACCCAGTACTTC. The complete variable domain, with remaining parts taken from reference TRBV7-2 and TRBJ2-5, reads GAGVSQSPSNKVTEKGKDVELRCDPISGHTALYWYRQSLGQGLEFLIYFQGNSAPDKSGLPSDRFSAERTGGSVSTLTIQRTQQEDSAVYLCASSLDPGLAIKETQYFGPGTRLLVL.